This T cell receptor beta chain is from a study of post-analysis software for immune sequencing data (dated by TCRdb to 2014 to 2015). Context from the whole study: Recorded disease courses included relapsing-remitting, secondary progressive and progressive-relapsing multiple sclerosis, with some patients lacking subtype annotation. A subset of samples was prepared in parallel using single-end sample barcoding, then pooled and co-amplified after Illumina adapter ligation. Patient repertoires were compared against over ten previously published healthy control repertoires from donors aged about 6 to 26 years.

Library prep was done by PCR. Instrument used: Illumina HiSeq 2500. Unique molecular identifiers were incorporated into TCR beta cDNA libraries to reduce PCR and sequencing biases. Roughly 500,000 cDNA molecules were obtained for every 1 to 10 million input T cells, so each molecule roughly corresponded to one T cell. The same protocol used for the earlier healthy control dataset was applied to prepare and sequence the patient libraries. Within a given batch, samples were prepared together, multiplexed and sequenced on the same HiSeq lane. As for the authors' bioinformatics: MIGEC handled the raw barcoded reads, throwing out single-read molecular identifier groups before consensus assembly and CDR3 extraction. Clonotype tables were post-analysed with VDJtools, normalizing diversity by down-sampling all datasets to the smallest sample size. Repertoire overlap clustering matched CDR3 amino acid but not nucleotide sequences to correct batch-related cross-sample contamination. TCRdb itself trimmed the public reads at Q25 with fastp, ran MiXCR and retained productive beta chains. Each entry merges the rows of one CDR3 protein and shows their most common DNA and genes. The V and J calls follow TCRdb's processing rather than the paper's. The sample records hundreds of thousands of distinct CDR3 sequences, about 53% of which are singletons. Of the sample, under 6% falls within the top ten clones.

To demonstrate the VDJtools post-analysis software, the study profiled TCR beta repertoires from the peripheral blood of around 13 young patients with multiple sclerosis. The patients with multiple sclerosis were children and adolescents between about 6 and 17 years of age. A remark on this clonotype: Its recognized antigen is unknown. No base-level quality is on record; no much larger clone is a single base apart.

Via the germline V gene, CDR1 is MNHNS and CDR2 SASEGT. From the cysteine up to the phenylalanine, the CDR3 has a length of 20 residues. Only CDR3 DNA is held: 60 bases, read in frame from base 1. V drops 4 bases and J drops 0 bases, leaving 25 bases in between. Overall study results and their limits: When samples were clustered directly using the F measure, samples prepared in the same batch co-clustered strongly, which prompted a batch-effect correction. The multiple sclerosis patient group was slightly younger than the control group. Multiple sclerosis patients had significantly lower normalized Chao1 diversity than controls, a result that suggests substantial peripheral T-cell clonal expansion. Significantly higher frequencies in patients than in controls were found for roughly 5 TRBV segments, including TRBV5-6, TRBV5-1 and TRBV20-1.

The sequence was collected from a girl aged 10-17 years with multiple sclerosis. Sequenced sample: blood. The chain links TRBV6-1 with TRBJ2-4; the D call is possibly TRBD1 or TRBD2, each sharing 5 bases. The sequenced DNA is TGTGCCAGCAGTGCGGAGGAGGCGGGTCACCAGGGTTTAGCCAAAAACATTCAGTACTTC. Its protein reads: CASSAEEAGHQGLAKNIQYF.